The source of this TCR beta chain is a study of T-cell reconstitution after alpha-beta-depleted transplantation in children. The CDR3 spans 16 residues. CDR1 is MNHEY and CDR2 is SMNVEV in the germline V gene (reference sequence). Trimming cost V 3 bases and J 0 bases; bases outside gene matches: 4. This clonotype was recorded many times. The authors prepared the TCRbeta library with unique molecular identifiers. TCRdb re-derived calls from the PCR reads in MiXCR, one entry per CDR3 protein. This sample has 200,000 to 250,000 distinct CDR3 sequences, with 9.5% to 15% found just once. This TCR derives from a human donor who donated a stem cell graft to a child with acute lymphoblastic leukemia. Here the sequenced sample was PBMCs from the stem cell graft donor, taken from the stem cell graft. The V gene is TRBV27, the J gene TRBJ2-1, with 8 bases fitting TRBD2. CDR3 sequence (DNA): TGTGCCAGCAGTTTGTCAGCGGGAGACTCCTACAATGAGCAGTTCTTC. It yields the protein CASSLSAGDSYNEQFF.